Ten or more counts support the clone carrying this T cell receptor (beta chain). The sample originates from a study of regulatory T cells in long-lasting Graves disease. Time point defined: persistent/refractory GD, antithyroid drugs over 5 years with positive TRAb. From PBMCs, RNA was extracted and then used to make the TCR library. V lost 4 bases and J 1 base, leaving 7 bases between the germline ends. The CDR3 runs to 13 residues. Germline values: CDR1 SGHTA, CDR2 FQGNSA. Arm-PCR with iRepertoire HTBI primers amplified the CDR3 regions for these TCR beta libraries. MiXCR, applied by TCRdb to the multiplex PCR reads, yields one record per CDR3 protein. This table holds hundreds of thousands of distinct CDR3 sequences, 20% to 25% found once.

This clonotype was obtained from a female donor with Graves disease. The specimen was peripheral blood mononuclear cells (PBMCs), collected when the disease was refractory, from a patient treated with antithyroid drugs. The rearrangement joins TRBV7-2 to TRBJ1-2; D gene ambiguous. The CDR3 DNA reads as TGTGCCAGCAGCTCGTTAGTTAACTATGGCTACACCTTC. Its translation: CASSSLVNYGYTF.